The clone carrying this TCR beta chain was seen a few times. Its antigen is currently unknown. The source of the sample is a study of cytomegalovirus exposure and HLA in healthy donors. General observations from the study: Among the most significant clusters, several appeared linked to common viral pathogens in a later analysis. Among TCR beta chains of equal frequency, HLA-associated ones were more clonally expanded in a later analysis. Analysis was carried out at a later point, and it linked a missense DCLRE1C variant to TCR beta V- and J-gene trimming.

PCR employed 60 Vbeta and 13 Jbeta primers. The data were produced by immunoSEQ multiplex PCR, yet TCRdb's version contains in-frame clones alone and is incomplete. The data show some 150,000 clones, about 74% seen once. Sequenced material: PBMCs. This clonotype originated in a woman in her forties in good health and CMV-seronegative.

Here the CDR3 reads CASSVSDHYEQYF. CDR3 coding DNA: TGCGCCAGCAGCGTTAGCGACCACTACGAGCAGTACTTC. V gene TRBV10-2 combines with J gene TRBJ2-7; D possibly corresponds to TRBD2 (5 bases). The CDR3 spans 13 residues. V was pared by 6 bases and J by 3 bases, with 12 bases between. Looked up from germline, CDR1 is WSHSY and CDR2 is SAAADI.